These 21 T cell receptor beta chains came from one sample sequenced in a study of Ad26.COV2.S vaccination and SARS-CoV-2 variants. Repertoires were generated with immunoSEQ multiplex PCR, while TCRdb's copy carries only in-frame clones and drops some. The sample yields 430,000 or so clones, approximately 92% seen once. Described treatment: around 19 received Ad26.COV2.S at low or high dose, single or two shots; roughly 5 received placebo; per-sample allocation not given. On day 63 after the first injection, vaccine and placebo recipients gave samples. The source material was peripheral blood, sampled in a trial of Ad26.COV2.S vaccine versus placebo. These receptors all stem from a person between 18 and 59 years old who received the Ad26.COV2.S COVID-19 vaccine or a placebo.

This clone was observed once. The J gene is TRBJ2-2, the V gene TRBV7-9; 7 bases are shared with TRBD1. CDR1 is SEHNR and CDR2 is FQNEAQ in the germline V gene (reference sequence). J gave up 6 bases and V 4 bases, and 5 bases lay outside the gene matches. This CDR3 contains 14 residues. CDR3 amino acids: CASSSTGLAGELFF. CDR3 coding DNA: TGTGCCAGCAGCTCGACAGGGTTGGCCGGGGAGCTGTTTTTT.

This chain uses TRBV19 with TRBJ2-1, with a possible D match to TRBD1 (6 bases). CDR1 is LNHDA, CDR2 SQIVND, per germline (reference sequence). The CDR3 loop spans 17 amino acids. V was pared by 0 bases and J by 6 bases, with 18 bases between. Written as DNA, the CDR3 is TGTGCCAGTAGTATAGATGGGGCCGGGTTCAGGGGCAATGAGCAGTTCTTC. It yields the protein CASSIDGAGFRGNEQFF.

J is TRBJ2-6 and V is TRBV19; D is unresolved. CDR1 LNHDA and CDR2 SQIVND come from the germline V gene (reference sequence). The CDR3 is 15 residues long. Trimming shortened V by 4 bases and J by 0 bases, and 7 bases separated the two germline ends. The CDR3 region is CASSNSNSGANVLTF. As DNA, the CDR3 is TGTGCCAGTAGTAACTCCAACTCTGGGGCCAACGTCCTGACTTTC. The full variable domain, completed using reference TRBV19 and TRBJ2-6, is DGGITQSPKYLFRKEGQNVTLSCEQNLNHDAMYWYRQDPGQGLRLIYYSQIVNDFQKGDIAEGYSVSREKKESFPLTVTSAQKNPTAFYLCASSNSNSGANVLTFGAGSRLTVL.

The chain couples TRBV6-2 or TRBV6-3 to TRBJ2-5, with 7 bases lining up with TRBD2. Germline V gene sequence: CDR1 MNHEY, CDR2 SVGEGT. V dropped 0 bases and J dropped 5; count of bases not matched to a gene: 9. The CDR3 runs to 16 residues. The CDR3 DNA sequence: TGTGCCAGCAGTTACTCTCCGGACTGGGAGGGGGAGACCCAGTACTTC. Translated, it gives CASSYSPDWEGETQYF.

The chain uses TRBV6-5 and TRBJ1-1, with 8 bases matching TRBD1. The CDR3 is 12 residues long. Germline CDR1 reads MNHEY; CDR2 reads SVGAGI. The junction had 5 bases not matched to a gene; V was cut back by 7 bases and J by 7 bases. The CDR3 DNA reads TGTGCCAGCAAGCCACAGGGGGGTGAAGCTTTCTTT. This sequence encodes CASKPQGGEAFF.

V gene TRBV28 combines with J gene TRBJ1-2; 9 bases are shared with TRBD1. Germline V CDR1 and CDR2: MDHEN, SYDVKM. The trim removed 6 bases at V and 7 bases at J, leaving 15 bases unmatched. This CDR3 has 16 amino acids. CDR3 DNA sequence: TGTGCCAGCAGGGAAACCGGGACAGGGCTTTTGGGTGGCTACACCTTC. Its translation: CASRETGTGLLGGYTF.

The table lists this clone with a few counts. The chain is built from TRBV10-3 and TRBJ1-5; 7 bases align to TRBD1. Unmatched junction bases numbered 9, after V lost 10 bases and J lost 3 bases. Germline V lookup: CDR1 ENHRY, CDR2 SYGVKD. The CDR3 runs 14 residues. CDR3 sequence (DNA): TGTGCCACTAGGGACAGCTCAAACAATCAGCCCCAGCATTTT. This gives the protein CATRDSSNNQPQHF.

V is TRBV4-1 and J is TRBJ1-2; a weak D match, TRBD1 (6 bases). CDR3 length equals 15 residues. V was cut by 1 base and J by 4 bases, with 13 bases left in between. Germline values: CDR1 MGHRA, CDR2 YSYEKL. The CDR3 region has the DNA TGCGCCAGCAGCCAAGTTGACAGGACCCTCTATGGCTACACCTTC. It is translated as CASSQVDRTLYGYTF.

The chain is built from TRBV19 and TRBJ1-5, with 7 nucleotides matching TRBD1. Trimming cost V 0 bases and J 8 bases; bases outside gene matches: 10. Germline V lookup: CDR1 LNHDA, CDR2 SQIVND (reference sequence). CDR3 length equals 16 residues. CDR3 amino acids: CASSIDITGVGEPQHF. CDR3 DNA sequence: TGTGCCAGTAGTATAGACATTACAGGGGTTGGTGAGCCCCAGCATTTT.

The chain combines TRBV6-1 with TRBJ2-7; no definite D call. The germline V and J ends were trimmed by 1 base and 6 bases, with 4 bases remaining between them. The germline CDR1 and CDR2 sequences are MNHNS and SASEGT. The CDR3 covers 11 residues. DNA of the CDR3: TGTGCCAGCAGTGAAGTCGCCGAGCAGTACTTC. Translating gives CASSEVAEQYF.

The chain uses TRBV25-1 and TRBJ1-4; D gene unclear. The CDR3 has 15 residues. CDR1 MGHDK and CDR2 SYGVNS come from the germline V gene. V dropped 4 bases and J dropped 0 bases, with 9 bases sitting between them. CDR3 nucleotides: TGTGCCAGCAGTGGAAACATTGCAACTAATGAAAAACTGTTTTTT. Its translation is CASSGNIATNEKLFF.

This chain uses TRBV6-2 or TRBV6-3 with TRBJ2-7, with D unclear. V was clipped by 4 bases and J by 3 bases, with 10 bases between them. This CDR3 comprises 13 residues. Germline lookup yields CDR1 MNHEY and CDR2 SVGEGT. The DNA of the CDR3 is TGTGCCAGCAGTTGGGCTTTCGACTACGAGCAGTACTTC. Translated, it gives CASSWAFDYEQYF.

This CDR3 is CAWNQGGLNQPQHF. DNA of the CDR3: TGTGCCTGGAACCAAGGGGGTCTCAATCAGCCCCAGCATTTT. This chain connects TRBV30 to TRBJ1-5; a possible D gene is TRBD1 (6 bases). CDR1 is GTSNPN, CDR2 SVGIG, per germline (reference sequence). The V and J ends lost 4 bases and 3 bases respectively, with 13 bases between them. The CDR3 runs to 14 residues.

The gene calls are TRBV6-5 and TRBJ2-3; the match to TRBD1 covers 8 bases. Germline assignment: CDR1 MNHEY and CDR2 SVGAGI. This CDR3 has 16 amino acids. The J segment lost 1 base and the V segment lost 2 bases, leaving 5 bases of the junction unmatched. CDR3 sequence reads: CASSYGDRPGTDTQYF. The CDR3 bases are TGTGCCAGCAGTTACGGGGACAGGCCAGGCACAGATACGCAGTATTTT.

The gene calls are TRBV27 and TRBJ2-2; D gene unclear. The germline CDR1 and CDR2 sequences are MNHEY and SMNVEV (reference sequence). This CDR3 comprises 15 residues. V lost 7 bases, J lost 4 bases, and 16 bases lay in between. The DNA of the CDR3 is TGTGCCAGCAAGGCCACAGCGTCCACCACCGGGGAGCTGTTTTTT. Amino acid sequence: CASKATASTTGELFF.

This rearrangement joins TRBV27 to TRBJ1-5; D is unclear. The ends were cut back, 2 bases at V and 2 bases at J, with 7 bases in the middle. Germline values: CDR1 MNHEY, CDR2 SMNVEV (reference sequence). The CDR3 is made up of 14 amino acids. CDR3 sequence (DNA): TGTGCCAGCAGTTTAGCGTGGGGCAATCAGCCCCAGCATTTT. This sequence encodes CASSLAWGNQPQHF.

The chain is built from TRBV5-1 and TRBJ1-2; D ambiguous. V lost 5 bases, J lost 2 bases, and 10 bases lay in between. Germline values: CDR1 SGHRS, CDR2 YFSETQ. This CDR3 is built from 13 residues. The CDR3 here is CASSENSNYGYTF. CDR3 DNA: TGCGCCAGCAGTGAGAACAGCAACTATGGCTACACCTTC.

V gene TRBV19 combines with J gene TRBJ2-3; 10 bases agree with TRBD2. The CDR3 length is 15 residues. CDR1 and CDR2 from the germline V gene are LNHDA and SQIVND (reference sequence). With 3 bases clipped from V and 6 bases from J, the junction kept 6 bases outside the gene matches. In DNA form, the CDR3 reads TGTGCCAGTAGTATCGCTAGCGGGAGTTTGGATACGCAGTATTTT. The encoded protein is CASSIASGSLDTQYF.

V and J are TRBV30 and TRBJ2-7; D not resolved. The CDR3 runs 12 residues. CDR1 GTSNPN and CDR2 SVGIG come from the germline V gene (reference sequence). Trimming left V 2 bases short and J 2 bases short, with 7 bases between. The CDR3 reads CAWSPAAYEQYF. The CDR3 DNA reads as TGTGCCTGGAGTCCCGCAGCCTACGAGCAGTACTTC.

This chain links TRBV3-1 (or the pseudogene TRBV3-2) with TRBJ2-7; D is undetermined. Germline V gene sequence: CDR1 LGHDT, CDR2 YNNKEL (reference sequence). The CDR3 contains 13 residues. Trimming stripped 6 bases from V and 2 bases from J, with 11 bases between. The CDR3 sequence: CASSSFKPYEQYF. The CDR3 nucleotides are TGTGCCAGCAGTTCCTTCAAACCCTACGAGCAGTACTTC.

This rearrangement joins TRBV6-6 to TRBJ2-7; no clear D. V lost 4 bases and J 5 bases, leaving 15 bases between the germline ends. Germline V CDR1 and CDR2: MNHNY, SVGAGI (reference sequence). This CDR3 has 14 amino acids. The CDR3 DNA follows: TGTGCCAGCAGTTCCGTGTCAACTCTCGACGAGCAGTACTTC. This gives the protein CASSSVSTLDEQYF.